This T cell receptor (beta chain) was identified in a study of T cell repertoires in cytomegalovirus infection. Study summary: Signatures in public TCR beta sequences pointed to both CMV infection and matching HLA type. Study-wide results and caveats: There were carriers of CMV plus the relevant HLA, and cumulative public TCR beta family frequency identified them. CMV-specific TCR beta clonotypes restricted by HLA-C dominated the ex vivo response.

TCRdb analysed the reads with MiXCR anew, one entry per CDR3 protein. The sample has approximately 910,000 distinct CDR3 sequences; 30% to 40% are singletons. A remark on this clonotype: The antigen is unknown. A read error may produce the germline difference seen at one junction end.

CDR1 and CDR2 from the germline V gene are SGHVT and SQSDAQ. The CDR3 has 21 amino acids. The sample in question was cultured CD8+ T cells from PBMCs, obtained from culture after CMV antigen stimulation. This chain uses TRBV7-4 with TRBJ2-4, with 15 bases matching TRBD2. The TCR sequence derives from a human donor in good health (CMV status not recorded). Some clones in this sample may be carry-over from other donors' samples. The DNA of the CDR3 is TGTGCCAGTAGCTGGACTAGCGGGGGGGGTCATATGCAAGGAGCCAAAAACATTCAGTACTTC. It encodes CASSWTSGGGHMQGAKNIQYF.